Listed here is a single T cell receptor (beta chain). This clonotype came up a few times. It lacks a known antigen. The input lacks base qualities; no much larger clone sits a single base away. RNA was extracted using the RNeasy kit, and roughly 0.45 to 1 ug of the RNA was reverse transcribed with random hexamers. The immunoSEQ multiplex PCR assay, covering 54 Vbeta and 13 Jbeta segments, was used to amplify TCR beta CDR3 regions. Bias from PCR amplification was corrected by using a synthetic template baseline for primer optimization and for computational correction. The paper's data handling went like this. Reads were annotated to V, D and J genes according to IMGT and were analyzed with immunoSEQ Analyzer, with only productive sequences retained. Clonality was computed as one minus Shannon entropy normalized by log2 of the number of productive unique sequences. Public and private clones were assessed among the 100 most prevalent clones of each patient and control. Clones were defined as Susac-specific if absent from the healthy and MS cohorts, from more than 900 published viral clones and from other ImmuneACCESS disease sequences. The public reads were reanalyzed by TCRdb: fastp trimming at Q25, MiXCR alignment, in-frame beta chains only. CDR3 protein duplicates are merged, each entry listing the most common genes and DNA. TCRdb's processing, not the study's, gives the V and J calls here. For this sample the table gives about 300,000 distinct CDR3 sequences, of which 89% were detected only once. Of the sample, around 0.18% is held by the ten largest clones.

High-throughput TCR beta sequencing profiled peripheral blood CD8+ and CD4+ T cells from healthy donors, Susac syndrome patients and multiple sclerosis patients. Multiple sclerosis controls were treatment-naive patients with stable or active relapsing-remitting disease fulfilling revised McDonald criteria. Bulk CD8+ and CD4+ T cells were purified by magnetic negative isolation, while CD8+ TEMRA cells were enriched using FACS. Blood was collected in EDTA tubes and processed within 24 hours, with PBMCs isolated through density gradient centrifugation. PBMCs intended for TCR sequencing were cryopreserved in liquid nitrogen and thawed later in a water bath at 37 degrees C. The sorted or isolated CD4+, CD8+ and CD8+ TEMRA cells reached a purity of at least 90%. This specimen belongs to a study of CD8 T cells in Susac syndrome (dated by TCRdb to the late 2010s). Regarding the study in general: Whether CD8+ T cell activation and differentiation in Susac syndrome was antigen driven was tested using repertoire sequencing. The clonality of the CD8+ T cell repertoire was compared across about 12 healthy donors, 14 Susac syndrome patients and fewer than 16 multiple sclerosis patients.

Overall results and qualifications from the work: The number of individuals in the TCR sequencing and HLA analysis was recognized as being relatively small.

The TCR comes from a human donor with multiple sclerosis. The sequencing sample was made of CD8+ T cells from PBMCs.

CDR3 protein: CASSLTGSSSYEQYF. The DNA sequence is given as TGTGCCAGCAGTTTAACGGGGTCCTCCTCCTACGAGCAGTACTTC. The V and J segments used are TRBV27 and TRBJ2-7, and TRBD2 may be the D gene, going by 5 matching bases. Inclusive of the bounding cysteine and phenylalanine, the CDR3 is 15 residues long. Just CDR3 DNA is preserved here, 45 bases in frame from base 1. CDR1 MNHEY and CDR2 SMNVEV are derived from the germline V gene (reference sequence). V is clipped by 2 bases and J by 0 bases, and the sequence between their germline boundaries is 11 bases long.